This TCR beta chain was obtained from a study of blood T cell repertoires in COVID-19. Across the study: Spain, Italy and the United States supplied samples that represented acute and convalescent COVID-19. T cells, B-cell-depleted T cells, or PBMCs provided the cDNA or gDNA that served as material.

The trim removed 3 bases at V and 3 bases at J, leaving 4 bases unmatched. Germline V gives CDR1 KGHSH, CDR2 LQKENI. The CDR3 has 14 residues. How the authors handled the data: Scientists estimated how many nucleated cells there were by amplifying reference gene primers. Method: immunoSEQ multiplex PCR; TCRdb's copy keeps in-frame clones and lacks some. V and J calls and clone size are copied from that table; D and trimming were computed from the DNA. The sample shows approximately 180,000 clones, 87% of them seen only once. This sequence originates from a man aged 55-75 years with active or convalescent COVID-19. Source material: peripheral blood. The rearrangement joins TRBV18 to TRBJ1-2, with 7 positions matching TRBD1. The CDR3, as DNA: TGTGCCAGCTCACCCGGACAGGAATACTATGGCTACACCTTC. It encodes CASSPGQEYYGYTF.